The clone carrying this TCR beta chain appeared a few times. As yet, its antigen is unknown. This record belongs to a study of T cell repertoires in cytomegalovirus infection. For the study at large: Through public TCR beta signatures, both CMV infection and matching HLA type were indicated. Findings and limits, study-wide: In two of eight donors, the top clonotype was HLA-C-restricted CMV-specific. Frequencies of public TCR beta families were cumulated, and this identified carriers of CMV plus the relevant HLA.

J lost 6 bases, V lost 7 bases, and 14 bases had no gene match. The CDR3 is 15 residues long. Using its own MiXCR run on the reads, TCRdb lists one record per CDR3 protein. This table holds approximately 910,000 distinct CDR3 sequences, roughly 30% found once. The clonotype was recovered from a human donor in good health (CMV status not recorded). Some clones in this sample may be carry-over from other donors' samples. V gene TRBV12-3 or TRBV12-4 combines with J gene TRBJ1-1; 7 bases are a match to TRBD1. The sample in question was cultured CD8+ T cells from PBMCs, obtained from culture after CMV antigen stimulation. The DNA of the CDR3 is TGTGCCAGCAATTCCGGAGGGGGCGTTTCGCCTGAAGCTTTCTTT. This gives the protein CASNSGGGVSPEAFF.